This is a list of T cell receptor beta chains from one sample in a study of CD4 T cells in relation to SARS-CoV-2 and coronaviruses. The method was immunoSEQ multiplex PCR; TCRdb's version includes in-frame clones alone and lacks a portion of them. Among some 38,000 clones listed, 60% to 85% were seen once. These receptors are not linked to any known antigen. The sample taken for sequencing was memory CD4+ T cells from PBMCs, cultured in vitro. All receptors come from an adult with COVID-19. Each CDR3 is given with its conserved first and last residue. Each record gives: D gene, J gene, clone size, V gene, CDR3 protein, CDR3 DNA. The D gene is left open where the match is weak. Size is stated for part of the rows, as once, few or many counts, or as a class when the clone is expanded.

D gene: TRBD1; J gene: TRBJ1-2; clone size: -; V gene: TRBV28; CDR3 protein: CASSWTGDYTF; CDR3 DNA: TGTGCCAGCAGTTGGACAGGGGACTACACCTTC
D gene: -; J gene: TRBJ2-1; clone size: -; V gene: TRBV7-6; CDR3 protein: CASSMLALTYNEQFF; CDR3 DNA: TGTGCCAGCAGCATGCTAGCGCTCACTTACAATGAGCAGTTCTTC
D gene: -; J gene: TRBJ2-3; clone size: -; V gene: TRBV28; CDR3 protein: CASSLLGIETDTQYF; CDR3 DNA: TGTGCCAGCAGTTTATTGGGGATTGAAACAGATACGCAGTATTTT
D gene: -; J gene: TRBJ2-5; clone size: once; V gene: TRBV12-3/TRBV12-4; CDR3 protein: CASSLRGQETQYF; CDR3 DNA: TGTGCCAGCAGTTTGAGGGGTCAAGAGACCCAGTACTTC
D gene: TRBD1; J gene: TRBJ2-7; clone size: -; V gene: TRBV4-1; CDR3 protein: CASRPGTVAYEQYF; CDR3 DNA: TGCGCCAGCAGACCCGGGACAGTGGCCTACGAGCAGTACTTC
D gene: -; J gene: TRBJ2-7; clone size: -; V gene: TRBV6-2/TRBV6-3; CDR3 protein: CASSDTLVSYEQYF; CDR3 DNA: TGTGCCAGCAGCGATACATTAGTCTCCTACGAGCAGTACTTC
D gene: TRBD2; J gene: TRBJ2-7; clone size: -; V gene: TRBV30; CDR3 protein: CAWSIAGHSYEQYF; CDR3 DNA: TGTGCCTGGTCAATAGCGGGACACTCCTACGAGCAGTACTTC
D gene: -; J gene: TRBJ2-5; clone size: -; V gene: TRBV5-1; CDR3 protein: CASSPDGAQETQYF; CDR3 DNA: TGCGCCAGCAGCCCGGACGGGGCCCAAGAGACCCAGTACTTC
D gene: TRBD1; J gene: TRBJ1-5; clone size: -; V gene: TRBV29-1; CDR3 protein: CSVLTGTGDQPQHF; CDR3 DNA: TGCAGCGTTCTCACTGGGACAGGAGATCAGCCCCAGCATTTT
D gene: -; J gene: TRBJ1-6; clone size: -; V gene: TRBV5-4; CDR3 protein: CASSLKAAANNSPLHF; CDR3 DNA: TGTGCCAGCAGCTTGAAGGCGGCGGCGAATAATTCACCCCTCCACTTT
D gene: -; J gene: TRBJ2-7; clone size: -; V gene: TRBV7-2; CDR3 protein: CASSLAQSYEQYF; CDR3 DNA: TGTGCCAGCAGCTTAGCCCAGTCCTACGAGCAGTACTTC
D gene: TRBD1; J gene: TRBJ2-1; clone size: once; V gene: TRBV24-1; CDR3 protein: CATSDFPGQRYNEQFF; CDR3 DNA: TGTGCCACCAGTGATTTCCCGGGACAGCGATACAATGAGCAGTTCTTC
D gene: -; J gene: TRBJ1-2; clone size: few; V gene: TRBV28; CDR3 protein: CASLNQGTNYGYTF; CDR3 DNA: TGTGCCAGCCTTAACCAAGGGACGAACTATGGCTACACCTTC
D gene: TRBD2; J gene: TRBJ2-3; clone size: few; V gene: TRBV2; CDR3 protein: CASSRLAGDTQYF; CDR3 DNA: TGTGCCAGCAGTCGACTAGCGGGCGATACGCAGTATTTT
D gene: TRBD1; J gene: TRBJ1-5; clone size: -; V gene: TRBV2; CDR3 protein: CASSDGQEYQPQHF; CDR3 DNA: TGTGCCAGCAGCGATGGACAGGAGTATCAGCCCCAGCATTTT
D gene: -; J gene: TRBJ1-2; clone size: -; V gene: TRBV7-2; CDR3 protein: CASSVRDLYNYGYTF; CDR3 DNA: TGTGCCAGCAGCGTCAGGGACTTATACAACTATGGCTACACCTTC
D gene: TRBD2; J gene: TRBJ2-1; clone size: once; V gene: TRBV28; CDR3 protein: CASSWERDRPPNEQFF; CDR3 DNA: TGTGCCAGCAGTTGGGAGCGGGATCGGCCACCAAATGAGCAGTTCTTC
D gene: -; J gene: TRBJ2-4; clone size: -; V gene: TRBV20-1; CDR3 protein: CSASWGKLAKNIQYF; CDR3 DNA: TGCAGTGCTAGTTGGGGGAAACTAGCCAAAAACATTCAGTACTTC
D gene: -; J gene: TRBJ2-2; clone size: -; V gene: TRBV28; CDR3 protein: CASSFSDAGELFF; CDR3 DNA: TGTGCCAGCAGTTTTAGTGATGCCGGGGAGCTGTTTTTT
D gene: -; J gene: TRBJ1-1; clone size: -; V gene: TRBV27; CDR3 protein: CASTTTNTEAFF; CDR3 DNA: TGTGCCAGCACAACCACGAACACTGAAGCTTTCTTT
D gene: TRBD2; J gene: TRBJ2-7; clone size: once; V gene: TRBV5-6; CDR3 protein: CASSSSTSGQYEQYF; CDR3 DNA: TGTGCCAGCAGCTCTTCGACTAGCGGACAGTACGAGCAGTACTTC
D gene: -; J gene: TRBJ2-7; clone size: -; V gene: TRBV5-4; CDR3 protein: CASSLRPGDEQYF; CDR3 DNA: TGTGCCAGCAGCTTGAGGCCAGGGGACGAGCAGTACTTC
D gene: TRBD1; J gene: TRBJ1-4; clone size: -; V gene: TRBV6-6; CDR3 protein: CASSYPGQDEKLFF; CDR3 DNA: TGTGCCAGCAGTTACCCGGGACAGGATGAAAAACTGTTTTTT
D gene: TRBD2; J gene: TRBJ2-7; clone size: -; V gene: TRBV18; CDR3 protein: CASSTPTREGHEQYF; CDR3 DNA: TGTGCCAGCTCAACCCCTACTCGGGAGGGACACGAGCAGTACTTC
D gene: TRBD1; J gene: TRBJ2-1; clone size: -; V gene: TRBV9; CDR3 protein: CASSKGANEQFF; CDR3 DNA: TGTGCCAGCTCCAAGGGGGCCAATGAGCAGTTCTTC
D gene: -; J gene: TRBJ2-1; clone size: -; V gene: TRBV30; CDR3 protein: CAWSVLGRMQFF; CDR3 DNA: TGTGCCTGGAGTGTCCTAGGCAGGATGCAGTTCTTC
D gene: -; J gene: TRBJ2-7; clone size: few; V gene: TRBV7-9; CDR3 protein: CASMEGRSYEQYF; CDR3 DNA: TGTGCCAGCATGGAAGGGAGGTCCTACGAGCAGTACTTC
D gene: -; J gene: TRBJ1-3; clone size: -; V gene: TRBV5-1; CDR3 protein: CASSFAGTGNTIYF; CDR3 DNA: TGCGCCAGCAGCTTCGCAGGAACTGGAAACACCATATATTTT
D gene: -; J gene: TRBJ2-7; clone size: -; V gene: TRBV6-2/TRBV6-3; CDR3 protein: CASSSDSYEQYF; CDR3 DNA: TGTGCCAGCAGCTCCGACTCCTACGAGCAGTACTTC
D gene: TRBD2; J gene: TRBJ2-1; clone size: -; V gene: TRBV28; CDR3 protein: CASRTGGLAGDNYNEQFF; CDR3 DNA: TGTGCCTCACGGACAGGTGGGCTAGCGGGAGACAACTACAATGAGCAGTTCTTC
D gene: -; J gene: TRBJ2-1; clone size: -; V gene: TRBV18; CDR3 protein: CASSPRDLQQFF; CDR3 DNA: TGTGCCAGCTCACCACGGGACCTACAGCAGTTCTTC
D gene: -; J gene: TRBJ2-1; clone size: -; V gene: TRBV7-6; CDR3 protein: CASSLVTSFAYNEQFF; CDR3 DNA: TGTGCCAGCAGCTTAGTGACCAGTTTTGCCTACAATGAGCAGTTCTTC
D gene: TRBD1; J gene: TRBJ2-7; clone size: -; V gene: TRBV7-6; CDR3 protein: CASSATTGAPYGQYF; CDR3 DNA: TGTGCCAGCAGCGCTACTACAGGGGCCCCATACGGACAGTACTTC
D gene: TRBD1; J gene: TRBJ2-3; clone size: -; V gene: TRBV7-2; CDR3 protein: CASSLAVGQGPEYF; CDR3 DNA: TGTGCCAGCAGCTTAGCGGTAGGACAGGGCCCAGAGTATTTT
D gene: -; J gene: TRBJ2-7; clone size: few; V gene: TRBV7-2; CDR3 protein: CASSPFPRGRDEQYF; CDR3 DNA: TGTGCCAGCAGCCCCTTTCCCCGGGGCCGCGACGAGCAGTACTTC
D gene: -; J gene: TRBJ2-5; clone size: -; V gene: TRBV15; CDR3 protein: CATSRASAGAETQYF; CDR3 DNA: TGTGCCACCAGCAGAGCATCCGCAGGGGCAGAGACCCAGTACTTC
D gene: TRBD2; J gene: TRBJ2-3; clone size: -; V gene: TRBV11-2; CDR3 protein: CASSSGTSGSPTDTQYF; CDR3 DNA: TGTGCCAGCAGCTCGGGGACTAGCGGGAGCCCCACAGATACGCAGTATTTT
D gene: TRBD2; J gene: TRBJ2-2; clone size: -; V gene: TRBV7-8; CDR3 protein: CASSSKTSGSPESGELFF; CDR3 DNA: TGTGCCAGCAGCTCAAAGACTAGCGGGAGCCCCGAGTCCGGGGAGCTGTTTTTT
D gene: -; J gene: TRBJ1-2; clone size: -; V gene: TRBV5-5; CDR3 protein: CASSLGQRLNYGYTF; CDR3 DNA: TGTGCCAGCAGCTTGGGGCAGAGGCTTAACTATGGCTACACCTTC
D gene: TRBD1; J gene: TRBJ2-5; clone size: -; V gene: TRBV2; CDR3 protein: CASRGQGPGGTQYF; CDR3 DNA: TGTGCCAGCAGGGGACAGGGACCCGGGGGGACCCAGTACTTC
D gene: -; J gene: TRBJ2-1; clone size: -; V gene: TRBV7-8; CDR3 protein: CASSHGLYNEQFF; CDR3 DNA: TGTGCCAGCAGCCACGGACTGTACAATGAGCAGTTCTTC
D gene: -; J gene: TRBJ2-1; clone size: -; V gene: TRBV2; CDR3 protein: CASSEENGSLGFF; CDR3 DNA: TGTGCCAGCAGTGAAGAAAACGGGAGCCTCGGTTTCTTC
D gene: TRBD1; J gene: TRBJ2-7; clone size: -; V gene: TRBV11-2; CDR3 protein: CASSQYRDRGFREQYF; CDR3 DNA: TGTGCCAGCAGCCAATACCGGGACAGGGGATTTAGGGAGCAGTACTTC
D gene: TRBD2; J gene: TRBJ2-5; clone size: -; V gene: TRBV5-4; CDR3 protein: CASSSGLALETQYF; CDR3 DNA: TGTGCCAGCAGCTCGGGACTAGCCTTGGAGACCCAGTACTTC
D gene: -; J gene: TRBJ2-3; clone size: -; V gene: TRBV5-1; CDR3 protein: CASGDSTDTQYF; CDR3 DNA: TGCGCCAGCGGGGATTCCACAGATACGCAGTATTTT
D gene: TRBD1; J gene: TRBJ2-5; clone size: -; V gene: TRBV30; CDR3 protein: CAWRGTGLETQYF; CDR3 DNA: TGTGCCTGGAGGGGGACAGGGCTTGAGACCCAGTACTTC
D gene: -; J gene: TRBJ2-3; clone size: -; V gene: TRBV10-3; CDR3 protein: CAISGGRGSTDTQYF; CDR3 DNA: TGTGCCATCAGTGGTGGCAGGGGTAGCACAGATACGCAGTATTTT
D gene: TRBD1; J gene: TRBJ2-5; clone size: -; V gene: TRBV6-5; CDR3 protein: CASSPGTAQETQYF; CDR3 DNA: TGTGCCAGCAGTCCCGGGACAGCCCAAGAGACCCAGTACTTC
D gene: -; J gene: TRBJ1-5; clone size: -; V gene: TRBV12-3/TRBV12-4; CDR3 protein: CASSGRSNQPQHF; CDR3 DNA: TGTGCCAGCAGTGGAAGGAGCAATCAGCCCCAGCATTTT